The TCR beta chain described here comes from a study of Ad26.COV2.S vaccination and SARS-CoV-2 variants. About the study: Each vaccinee took Ad26.COV2.S intramuscularly, once or twice 56 days apart. Study-wide points: Recipients of vaccine and of placebo showed similar breadth of their non-spike TCR repertoires.

About this clone: Its antigen is currently unknown.

Treatment noted: around 19 received Ad26.COV2.S at low or high dose, single or two shots; roughly five received placebo; per-sample allocation not given. The samples were gathered on day 63 after the first injection of vaccine or placebo. Libraries were prepared by immunoSEQ multiplex PCR; TCRdb keeps only in-frame clonotypes and omits some of them. Of 440,000 or so clones listed, 90% are singletons. Germline-derived CDR1 and CDR2 are SQVTM and ANQGSEA. The CDR3 runs to 16 residues. With 1 base clipped from V and 9 bases from J, the junction kept 7 bases outside the gene matches. The receptor was derived from a person aged 18 to 65 who received the Ad26.COV2.S COVID-19 vaccine or a placebo. J is TRBJ2-1 and V is TRBV29-1; TRBD2 agrees at 15 bases. The material sequenced was peripheral blood, taken in a trial of Ad26.COV2.S vaccine versus placebo. CDR3 coding DNA: TGCAGCGTTGAAGCCGGGACTAGCGGGAGGTTCGGTGAGCAGTTCTTC. Amino acids: CSVEAGTSGRFGEQFF.